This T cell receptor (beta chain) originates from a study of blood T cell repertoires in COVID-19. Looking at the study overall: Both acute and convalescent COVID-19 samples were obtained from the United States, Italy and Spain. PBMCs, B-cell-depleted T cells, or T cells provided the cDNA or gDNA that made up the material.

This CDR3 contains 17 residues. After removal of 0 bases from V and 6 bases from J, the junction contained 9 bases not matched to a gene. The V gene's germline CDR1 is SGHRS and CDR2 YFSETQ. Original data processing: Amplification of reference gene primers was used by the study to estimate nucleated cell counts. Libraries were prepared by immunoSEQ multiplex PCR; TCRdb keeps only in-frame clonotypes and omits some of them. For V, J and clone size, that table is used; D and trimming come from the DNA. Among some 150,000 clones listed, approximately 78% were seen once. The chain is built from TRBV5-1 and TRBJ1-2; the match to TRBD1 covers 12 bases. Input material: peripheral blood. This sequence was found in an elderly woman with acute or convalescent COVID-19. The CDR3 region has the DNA TGCGCCAGCAGCTTGGATCCCGGGACAGGGGGCCGGGATGGCTACACCTTC. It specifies CASSLDPGTGGRDGYTF. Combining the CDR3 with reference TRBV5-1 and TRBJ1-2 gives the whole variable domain KAGVTQTPRYLIKTRGQQVTLSCSPISGHRSVSWYQQTPGQGLQFLFEYFSETQRNKGNFPGRFSGRQFSNSRSEMNVSTLELGDSALYLCASSLDPGTGGRDGYTFGSGTRLTVV.